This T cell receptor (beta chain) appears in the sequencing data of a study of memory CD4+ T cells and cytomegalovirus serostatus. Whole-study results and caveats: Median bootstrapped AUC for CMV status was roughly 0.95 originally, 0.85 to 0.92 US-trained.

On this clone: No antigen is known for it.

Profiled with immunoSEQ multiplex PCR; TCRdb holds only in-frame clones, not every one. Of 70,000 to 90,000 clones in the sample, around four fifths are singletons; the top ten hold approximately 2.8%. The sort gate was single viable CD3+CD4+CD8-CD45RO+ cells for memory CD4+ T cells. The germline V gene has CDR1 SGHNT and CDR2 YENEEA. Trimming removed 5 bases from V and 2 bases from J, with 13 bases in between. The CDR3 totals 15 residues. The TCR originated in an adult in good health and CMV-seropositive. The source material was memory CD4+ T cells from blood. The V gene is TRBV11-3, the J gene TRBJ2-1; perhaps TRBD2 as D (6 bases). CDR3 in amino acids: CASSPTSSTYNEQFF. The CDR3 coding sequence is TGTGCCAGCAGCCCTACTAGCAGTACCTACAATGAGCAGTTCTTC.